The 10 T cell receptor beta chains reported below all come from one sample, sequenced in a study of cytomegalovirus exposure and HLA in healthy donors. The primer mix had 60 Vbeta and 13 Jbeta primers. The repertoire was sequenced with immunoSEQ multiplex PCR; TCRdb's copy has only in-frame clones and lacks some. This table has around 110,000 clones, roughly 83% appearing once. Input material: PBMCs. The receptors originated from a man aged 30 to 39 in good health and CMV-seropositive.

The chain has TRBV5-8 and TRBJ2-5; the match to TRBD2 covers 7 bases. The V gene end was trimmed by 4 bases and the J gene end by 4 bases; junction bases not matched to a gene: 13. CDR1 and CDR2 from the germline V gene are SGHTS and YDEGEE. This CDR3 is 16 amino acids long. The CDR3 DNA reads TGTGCCAGCAGCCGAACTAGCGCCGAGTCGTCAGAGACCCAGTACTTC. Amino acids: CASSRTSAESSETQYF.

The chain employs TRBV4-1 and TRBJ1-4; 7 bases match TRBD1. The germline CDR1 and CDR2 sequences are MGHRA and YSYEKL. This CDR3 is built from 16 residues. V dropped 4 bases and J dropped 0; count of bases not matched to a gene: 5. CDR3 DNA sequence: TGCGCCAGCAGCCGCGGACAGGCCGCAACTAATGAAAAACTGTTTTTT. Its protein is CASSRGQAATNEKLFF.

This chain joins TRBV7-2 and TRBJ2-1; a weak D match, TRBD2 (5 bases). The CDR3 has 12 residues. Germline loops: CDR1 SGHTA, CDR2 FQGNSA. V was clipped by 2 bases and J by 12 bases, with 11 bases between them. This chain's CDR3 is CASSLTPGMQFF. CDR3 DNA sequence: TGTGCCAGCAGCTTAACCCCGGGAATGCAGTTCTTC.

The rearrangement uses TRBV4-3 and TRBJ1-2; D gene ambiguous. The V end was cut by 0 bases, the J end by 4 bases, with 9 bases between. CDR1 and CDR2 from the germline V gene are LGHNA and YSLEER. The CDR3 sequence is 14 residues long. CDR3 protein: CASSQDVRPYGYTF. The CDR3 DNA sequence: TGCGCCAGCAGCCAAGATGTCAGGCCCTATGGCTACACCTTC.

V usage is TRBV6-5 and J usage is TRBJ1-1, with D tentatively TRBD1 (6 bases). CDR1 is MNHEY and CDR2 is SVGAGI in the germline V gene. Trimming removed 4 bases from V and 5 bases from J, with 20 bases in between. This CDR3 spans 16 amino acids. The CDR3, as DNA: TGTGCCAGCAGTTCTACCCGGGGGGGGGCGCAGACTGAAGCTTTCTTT. This encodes CASSSTRGGAQTEAFF.

CDR3 in DNA: TGTGCCCGCGGGACAGGGCAAGAGACCCAGTACTTC. This translates into CARGTGQETQYF. V gene TRBV30 combines with J gene TRBJ2-5; 9 nucleotides line up with TRBD1. From germline, CDR1 is GTSNPN and CDR2 SVGIG (reference sequence). The CDR3 totals 12 residues. The junction had 3 bases not matched to a gene; V was cut back by 8 bases and J by 2 bases. Supplemented by reference TRBV30 and TRBJ2-5, the full variable domain reads SQTIHQWPATLVQPVGSPLSLECTVEGTSNPNLYWYRQAAGRGLQLLFYSVGIGQISSEVPQNLSASRPQDRQFILSSKKLLLSDSGFYLCARGTGQETQYFGPGTRLLVL.

The rearrangement uses TRBV18 and TRBJ2-7; possibly TRBD1 for D (6 bases). CDR3 length: 12 amino acids. Trimming cost V 6 bases and J 3 bases, with 9 bases left between them. The V gene's germline CDR1 is KGHSH and CDR2 LQKENI. CDR3 region: CASSGQDYEQYF. CDR3 nucleotides: TGTGCCAGCTCGGGACAAGACTACGAGCAGTACTTC. The whole variable domain, remainder taken from reference TRBV18 and TRBJ2-7, is NAGVMQNPRHLVRRRGQEARLRCSPMKGHSHVYWYRQLPEEGLKFMVYLQKENIIDESGMPKERFSAEFPKEGPSILRIQQVVRGDSAAYFCASSGQDYEQYFGPGTRLTVT.

This clone was observed once. The chain couples TRBV28 to TRBJ2-3, with 13 bases aligning to TRBD2. The trim removed 5 bases at V and 2 bases at J, leaving 7 bases unmatched. The CDR3 covers 17 residues. CDR1 MDHEN and CDR2 SYDVKM come from the germline V gene. CDR3 nucleotides: TGTGCCAGCAGTCTGGGACTAGCGGGACACCCCACAGATACGCAGTATTTT. Its translation is CASSLGLAGHPTDTQYF.

The rearrangement uses TRBV4-3 and TRBJ2-3, with 8 bases identical to TRBD2. Germline V lookup: CDR1 LGHNA, CDR2 YSLEER. After removal of 0 bases from V and 4 bases from J, the junction contained 12 bases not matched to a gene. CDR3 length: 18 amino acids. CDR3 in amino acids: CASSQDLGGGRAPDTQYF. As DNA, the CDR3 is TGCGCCAGCAGCCAAGATCTAGGCGGGGGGCGTGCCCCAGATACGCAGTATTTT.

The rearrangement uses TRBV5-1 and TRBJ1-1; D gene unclear. V was trimmed by 7 bases and J by 1 base, leaving 8 bases between them. Germline lookup yields CDR1 SGHRS and CDR2 YFSETQ. The CDR3 consists of 12 residues. CDR3 coding DNA: TGCGCCAGCGGCTCAGGGAACACTGAAGCTTTCTTT. It specifies CASGSGNTEAFF.